These 20 T cell receptor beta chains came from one sample sequenced in a study of control samples from healthy donors and cancer patients. The data were produced by immunoSEQ multiplex PCR, yet TCRdb's version contains in-frame clones alone and is incomplete. The table lists some 410,000 clones, around 90% of them singletons. The specimen was PBMCs. The receptors originated from a man in his forties with head and neck cancer.

The chain links TRBV19 to TRBJ2-1; D might be TRBD1 (6 bases). This CDR3 is built from 12 residues. Between the trimmed V and J ends, which lost 6 bases and 6 bases, there was a span of 9 bases. Germline assignment: CDR1 LNHDA and CDR2 SQIVND (reference sequence). The CDR3 coding sequence is TGTGCCAGTAGAGCGACAGGCAATGAGCAGTTCTTC. This gives the protein CASRATGNEQFF. Full variable domain (missing parts from reference TRBV19 and TRBJ2-1): DGGITQSPKYLFRKEGQNVTLSCEQNLNHDAMYWYRQDPGQGLRLIYYSQIVNDFQKGDIAEGYSVSREKKESFPLTVTSAQKNPTAFYLCASRATGNEQFFGPGTRLTVL.

This clone was counted between two and nine times. V and J are TRBV7-2 and TRBJ2-1; 7 bases match TRBD2. Losses at the gene ends were 5 bases for V and 3 bases for J; bases not matched to a gene: 10. The CDR3 is 16 residues long. CDR1 is SGHTA, CDR2 FQGNSA, per germline. CDR3 DNA: TGTGCCAGCAGCCAGGCTAGCGGCCGACACTACAATGAGCAGTTCTTC. Amino acid sequence: CASSQASGRHYNEQFF.

This clone has a handful of counts. V gene TRBV27 combines with J gene TRBJ1-5, with D uncertain. Trimming took off 3 bases at V and 5 bases at J, with 8 bases between the two ends. The CDR3 spans 13 residues. Germline V lookup: CDR1 MNHEY, CDR2 SMNVEV (reference sequence). The CDR3 is CASSFSAYQPQHF. The DNA for the CDR3 is TGTGCCAGCAGTTTTTCAGCATATCAGCCCCAGCATTTT.

The chain carries TRBV5-1 and TRBJ2-5; D is unresolved. This CDR3 spans 12 amino acids. Germline lookup yields CDR1 SGHRS and CDR2 YFSETQ. V was cut by 0 bases and J by 9 bases, with 9 bases left in between. The CDR3 region has the DNA TGCGCCAGCAGCTTGGAATGGGAATCCCAGTACTTC. As protein: CASSLEWESQYF.

The gene calls are TRBV7-3 and TRBJ2-2; D may match TRBD1 or TRBD2 (6 bases each). This CDR3 contains 15 residues. Germline CDR1 is SGHTA and CDR2 is FQGTGA. The V end was cut by 5 bases, the J end by 7 bases, with 17 bases between. CDR3 sequence: CASSRGGGQVGELFF. The CDR3 DNA follows: TGTGCCAGCAGCCGCGGAGGGGGGCAAGTCGGGGAGCTGTTTTTT.

V and J are TRBV5-6 and TRBJ1-5, with a weak D call TRBD1 (6 bases). The V gene's germline CDR1 is SGHDT and CDR2 YYEEEE. The CDR3 spans 15 residues. Trimming took 0 bases from V and 6 from J, leaving 13 bases between them. The CDR3 DNA reads TGTGCCAGCAGCTTGGTGGGGGCGCCCGGTCAGCCCCAGCATTTT. Translation gives CASSLVGAPGQPQHF.

The chain has TRBV24-1 and TRBJ2-5; perhaps TRBD1 as D (6 bases). The ends were cut back, 2 bases at V and 4 bases at J, with 7 bases in the middle. CDR1 is KGHDR and CDR2 is SFDVKD in the germline V gene. The CDR3 covers 13 residues. CDR3 in amino acids: CATSDSTGETQYF. In nucleotides, the CDR3 is TGTGCCACCAGTGATTCGACAGGAGAGACCCAGTACTTC.

The chain couples TRBV27 to TRBJ2-5, with D perhaps matching TRBD2 (5 bases). Per germline, CDR1 MNHEY and CDR2 SMNVEV (reference sequence). The ends were cut back, 1 base at V and 2 bases at J, with 8 bases in the middle. The CDR3 covers 14 residues. This CDR3 is CASSLFEGQETQYF. The DNA of the CDR3 is TGTGCCAGCAGTTTATTCGAGGGACAAGAGACCCAGTACTTC.

This chain joins TRBV27 and TRBJ2-5, with D tentatively TRBD1 (6 bases). The CDR3 runs 14 residues. V was pared by 5 bases and J by 5 bases, with 15 bases between. CDR1 is MNHEY and CDR2 is SMNVEV in the germline V gene (reference sequence). CDR3 DNA: TGTGCCAGCAGTAAACAGGGTTCCGGGGAGACCCAGTACTTC. Translating gives CASSKQGSGETQYF.

The V and J genes are TRBV24-1 and TRBJ2-2, with D unclear. This CDR3 comprises 14 residues. Germline V gene lookup returns CDR1 KGHDR and CDR2 SFDVKD. The ends were cut back, 4 bases at V and 9 bases at J, with 14 bases in the middle. Written as DNA, the CDR3 is TGTGCCACCAGTGAGTCGACGGGCTCCCGGGAGCTGTTTTTT. This sequence encodes CATSESTGSRELFF.

The chain is built from TRBV7-9 and TRBJ1-5; D unresolved. CDR1 and CDR2 from the germline V gene are SEHNR and FQNEAQ (reference sequence). CDR3 length: 14 amino acids. Trimming shortened V by 7 bases and J by 0 bases, and 10 bases separated the two germline ends. Written as DNA, the CDR3 is TGTGCCAGCACCCTGGGGAATAGCAATCAGCCCCAGCATTTT. Protein: CASTLGNSNQPQHF.

V gene TRBV14 combines with J gene TRBJ2-7; D is perhaps TRBD2 (5 bases). This CDR3 spans 15 amino acids. CDR1 SGHDN and CDR2 FVKESK come from the germline V gene. V was clipped by 0 bases and J by 2 bases, with 11 bases between them. CDR3 sequence (DNA): TGTGCCAGCAGCCAAGAGCGCGTTAGCGCCTACGAGCAGTACTTC. Protein sequence: CASSQERVSAYEQYF.

As DNA, the CDR3 is TGTGCCAGCAGCTCCGGGACTACTTACAATGAGCAGTTCTTC. As protein: CASSSGTTYNEQFF. The chain combines TRBV27 with TRBJ2-1; TRBD2 matches 7 bases. With V trimmed by 6 bases and J by 4 bases, 6 bases remained unmatched. The length of the CDR3 is 14 residues. Germline V gives CDR1 MNHEY, CDR2 SMNVEV (reference sequence).

The chain recombines TRBV5-5 with TRBJ1-1, with D possibly TRBD1 on 5 matching bases. Looked up from germline, CDR1 is SGHKS and CDR2 is YYEKEE (reference sequence). Deletions cut 5 bases from V and 1 base from J, with 15 bases between. The CDR3 runs to 15 residues. CDR3 nucleotide sequence: TGTGCCAGCAGGTCCCGGGTCAGGGAGAACACTGAAGCTTTCTTT. Encoded protein: CASRSRVRENTEAFF.

The chain uses TRBV7-9 and TRBJ2-3; 7 bases align to TRBD1. The ends lost 5 bases at V and 0 bases at J; junction bases unmatched: 5. Germline V gene data show CDR1 as SEHNR and CDR2 as FQNEAQ (reference sequence). This CDR3 comprises 15 residues. The CDR3 nucleotides read TGTGCCAGCAGCATTACAGGGGCTAGCACAGATACGCAGTATTTT. Amino acid sequence: CASSITGASTDTQYF.

V is TRBV6-5 and J is TRBJ1-2, with 7 bases matching TRBD1. Per the germline V gene, CDR1 is MNHEY and CDR2 is SVGAGI. The CDR3 sequence is 15 residues long. J lost 3 bases, V lost 4 bases, and 8 bases had no gene match. In DNA form, the CDR3 reads TGTGCCAGCAGTTCATCCGGGACAGCGTACTATGGCTACACCTTC. It codes for CASSSSGTAYYGYTF.

The J gene is TRBJ2-1, the V gene TRBV6-2 or TRBV6-3; D gene unclear. Looked up from germline, CDR1 is MNHEY and CDR2 is SVGEGT. With 0 bases removed from V and 0 bases from J, the gap between germline ends came to 12 bases. This CDR3 region has 17 residues. The CDR3 protein is CASSYSLAQSSYNEQFF. The CDR3 nucleotides are TGTGCCAGCAGTTACTCTTTAGCTCAGAGCTCCTACAATGAGCAGTTCTTC.

This rearrangement joins TRBV6-5 to TRBJ1-1, with 8 bases identical to TRBD1. Germline trimming cut 2 bases from V and 4 bases from J; bases unmatched to any gene: 3. Germline V gene sequence: CDR1 MNHEY, CDR2 SVGAGI. This CDR3 has 14 residues. Here the CDR3 reads CASSYRTGSTEAFF. The CDR3 nucleotides are TGTGCCAGCAGTTACCGGACAGGGTCCACTGAAGCTTTCTTT.

This chain uses TRBV6-5 with TRBJ2-5; D is unresolved. V was trimmed by 2 bases and J by 5 bases, leaving 15 bases between them. Germline V lookup: CDR1 MNHEY, CDR2 SVGAGI. The CDR3 has 15 amino acids. The CDR3 sequence: CASSYVGRKVETQYF. In DNA, the CDR3 is TGTGCCAGCAGTTACGTTGGACGGAAAGTCGAGACCCAGTACTTC.

The chain has TRBV6-5 and TRBJ1-5; D remains ambiguous. Germline V lookup: CDR1 MNHEY, CDR2 SVGAGI. The V end was cut by 0 bases, the J end by 4 bases, with 10 bases between. The CDR3 totals 15 residues. The chain's CDR3 is CASSYSWGGNQPQHF. Here the CDR3 DNA reads TGTGCCAGCAGTTACTCGTGGGGTGGGAATCAGCCCCAGCATTTT.